The 20 T cell receptor beta chains in this list originate from one sample, sequenced in a study of T cells in Graves' hyperthyroidism and ophthalmopathy. RNA transcripts gave rise to amplified TCR beta CDR3 regions. HTBI primers were used for first-round RT-PCR of the TCR CDR3. Each CDR3 protein gets one entry after TCRdb re-called the multiplex PCR reads with MiXCR. This table has some 340,000 distinct CDR3 sequences, about an eighth appearing once. What was sequenced was blood. These receptors were obtained from a woman in her forties with Graves' ophthalmopathy.

The chain couples TRBV5-4 to TRBJ1-1; D is ambiguous. V lost 4 bases and J 7 bases, leaving 14 bases between the germline ends. In germline, CDR1 is SGHNT, CDR2 YYREEE (reference sequence). This CDR3 has 13 residues. The CDR3 spells CASSPSGRSEAFF. CDR3 DNA: TGTGCCAGCAGCCCTTCGGGGAGGAGTGAAGCTTTCTTT.

This clonotype has only a few counts. This may arise from a read error, as a much more abundant clone is one base away. The chain has TRBV12-3 or TRBV12-4 and TRBJ2-3; TRBD1 matches 7 bases. This CDR3 spans 15 amino acids. This chain's CDR3 is CAGSRTGLGADTQYF. The CDR3 bases are TGTGCCGGCAGTCGGACAGGTCTTGGGGCAGATACGCAGTATTTT.

There are a few counts of this clonotype. The chain combines TRBV24-1 with TRBJ2-2, with 11 bases identical to TRBD2. The CDR3 consists of 18 residues. The ends lost 2 bases at V and 5 bases at J; junction bases unmatched: 9. Germline loops: CDR1 KGHDR, CDR2 SFDVKD. As DNA, the CDR3 is TGTGCCACCAGTGATTCCCCAACTAGCGGGAGACCTACCGGGGAGCTGTTTTTT. Residues: CATSDSPTSGRPTGELFF.

This clonotype appeared many times. The chain recombines TRBV28 with TRBJ2-5; D unresolved. Germline V gene lookup returns CDR1 MDHEN and CDR2 SYDVKM. Trimming stripped 2 bases from V and 5 bases from J, with 12 bases between. CDR3 length equals 14 residues. The CDR3 here is CASSLTSKYETQYF. CDR3 in DNA: TGTGCCAGCAGTTTAACGTCCAAGTATGAGACCCAGTACTTC.

This clonotype was seen repeatedly, ten times or more. This chain joins TRBV27 and TRBJ1-5; D may be TRBD1 (6 bases). Germline V lookup: CDR1 MNHEY, CDR2 SMNVEV (reference sequence). The V and J ends lost 2 bases and 7 bases respectively, with 9 bases between them. This CDR3 is built from 13 residues. The CDR3 DNA sequence: TGTGCCAGCAGTTTAACAGGGAGCCAGCCCCAGCATTTT. This codes for CASSLTGSQPQHF.

In this sample, this clonotype turned up many times. The chain couples TRBV12-3 or TRBV12-4 to TRBJ2-2, with unresolved D. V lost 11 bases and J 0 bases, leaving 7 bases between the germline ends. This CDR3 is 12 amino acids long. The CDR3 protein is CASGSNTGELFF. The DNA for the CDR3 is TGTGCCTCCGGCTCGAACACCGGGGAGCTGTTTTTT.

This clonotype has ten or more counts. The chain couples TRBV11-1 to TRBJ2-5; D possibly corresponds to TRBD2 (8 bases). Germline-derived CDR1 and CDR2 are SGHAT and FQDESV (reference sequence). The CDR3 spans 17 residues. V was pared by 5 bases and J by 2 bases, with 21 bases between. Here the CDR3 reads CASSLTGASGGQETQYF. The CDR3 DNA reads as TGTGCCAGCAGCCTTACAGGGGCAAGCGGGGGACAAGAGACCCAGTACTTC.

The gene calls are TRBV18 and TRBJ1-5; D is undetermined. The CDR3 runs 13 residues. Trimming removed 2 bases at V and 4 bases at J, with 6 bases between. The germline V gene encodes CDR1 KGHSH and CDR2 LQKENI. As DNA, the CDR3 is TGTGCCAGCTCACCATTCAGTAATCAGCCCCAGCATTTT. Its protein is CASSPFSNQPQHF.

This clonotype was observed many times. This chain joins TRBV18 and TRBJ1-3, with D uncertain. Germline V lookup: CDR1 KGHSH, CDR2 LQKENI. This CDR3 is 12 amino acids long. V was pared by 2 bases and J by 8 bases, with 7 bases between. CDR3 sequence: CASSPKADTIYF. CDR3 sequence (DNA): TGTGCCAGCTCACCAAAGGCAGACACCATATATTTT.

This chain connects TRBV6-5 to TRBJ1-5; no clear D gene. The CDR3 consists of 15 residues. V gave up 0 bases and J gave up 7 bases, with 13 bases separating them. CDR1 and CDR2 from the germline V gene are MNHEY and SVGAGI. CDR3 sequence: CASSYSVGVPQPQHF. The CDR3 DNA sequence: TGTGCCAGCAGTTACTCCGTCGGGGTCCCCCAGCCCCAGCATTTT.

Ten or more counts support this clonotype. This chain connects TRBV6-5 to TRBJ2-7, with 7 bases identical to TRBD2. This CDR3 region has 15 residues. Germline assignment: CDR1 MNHEY and CDR2 SVGAGI. V gave up 0 bases and J gave up 6 bases; unmatched junction bases: 8. The CDR3 region is CASSYSSSGVGEQYF. CDR3 DNA: TGTGCCAGCAGTTACTCGTCCAGCGGGGTGGGCGAGCAGTACTTC.

The gene calls are TRBV2 and TRBJ1-6; 8 nucleotides line up with TRBD1. The trim removed 6 bases at V and 9 bases at J, leaving 4 bases unmatched. The CDR3 spans 13 residues. Germline V gene sequence: CDR1 SNHLY, CDR2 FYNNEI. The CDR3 is CASSQTGGSPLHF. DNA for the CDR3: TGTGCCAGCAGCCAAACAGGGGGTTCACCCCTCCACTTT.

J is TRBJ1-5 and V is TRBV20-1, with D possibly matching TRBD1 (5 bases). This CDR3 spans 13 amino acids. The V gene lost 6 bases and the J gene lost 9 bases, with 18 bases spanning the gap. Germline-derived CDR1 and CDR2 are DFQATT and SNEGSKA (reference sequence). CDR3 in DNA: TGCAGTGCCACTACAGGAGACGGGGGGCCCCAGCATTTT. Translation gives CSATTGDGGPQHF.

The sample holds a few counts of this clonotype. The chain recombines TRBV18 with TRBJ2-5, with 7 bases aligning to TRBD1. Germline V gives CDR1 KGHSH, CDR2 LQKENI. The CDR3 covers 14 residues. The trim removed 4 bases at V and 1 base at J, leaving 3 bases unmatched. CDR3 coding DNA: TGTGCCAGCTCACAAAGACAGGGCCAAGAGACCCAGTACTTC. This codes for CASSQRQGQETQYF.

The genes are TRBV7-9 and TRBJ2-5, with no clear D. This CDR3 comprises 14 residues. Germline-derived CDR1 and CDR2 are SEHNR and FQNEAQ (reference sequence). V lost 1 base, J lost 5 bases, and 11 bases lay in between. The chain's CDR3 is CASSLGEAGETQYF. CDR3 DNA: TGTGCCAGCAGCTTAGGTGAGGCAGGCGAGACCCAGTACTTC.

The rearrangement links TRBV5-6 to TRBJ2-1, with D hard to call. The CDR3 runs to 16 residues. Trimming removed 2 bases at V and 6 bases at J, with 18 bases between. The V gene's germline CDR1 is SGHDT and CDR2 YYEEEE. CDR3 coding DNA: TGTGCCAGCAGCTTCCGACGGACCCTGATAGGCAATGAGCAGTTCTTC. Protein: CASSFRRTLIGNEQFF. The entire variable domain, with the rest obtained from reference TRBV5-6 and TRBJ2-1, is as follows: DAGVTQSPTHLIKTRGQQVTLRCSPKSGHDTVSWYQQALGQGPQFIFQYYEEEERQRGNFPDRFSGHQFPNYSSELNVNALLLGDSALYLCASSFRRTLIGNEQFFGPGTRLTVL.

This clonotype was counted many times. The chain recombines TRBV6-1 with TRBJ1-1, with 11 positions matching TRBD1. Germline trimming cut 5 bases from V and 1 base from J; bases unmatched to any gene: 3. The CDR3 contains 15 residues. CDR1 and CDR2 (germline): MNHNS, SASEGT. The chain's CDR3 is CASSWTGGQNTEAFF. In nucleotides, the CDR3 is TGTGCCAGCAGTTGGACAGGGGGCCAGAACACTGAAGCTTTCTTT.

This clonotype came up many times. This chain links TRBV10-3 with TRBJ1-2, with 10 bases aligning to TRBD1. The CDR3 is 15 amino acids. CDR1 is ENHRY and CDR2 is SYGVKD in the germline V gene. The ends lost 4 bases at V and 4 bases at J; junction bases unmatched: 6. In DNA form, the CDR3 reads TGTGCCATCAGTGGACAGGGGGCCAGTAGCTATGGCTACACCTTC. It is translated as CAISGQGASSYGYTF.

This rearrangement joins TRBV9 to TRBJ2-3, with 14 bases matching TRBD2. V shed 0 bases, J shed 8 bases, and the junction held 2 bases outside the gene matches. CDR3 length: 15 residues. Germline V CDR1 and CDR2: SGDLS, YYNGEE. DNA of the CDR3: TGTGCCAGCAGCGTAGAGACTAGCGGGGGGGGTACGCAGTATTTT. It codes for CASSVETSGGGTQYF.

This clonotype came up many times. The V and J genes are TRBV6-1 and TRBJ2-6; unclear D gene. The germline gives CDR1 MNHNS, CDR2 SASEGT. CDR3 size: 13 residues. V was cut by 8 bases and J by 4 bases, with 9 bases left in between. CDR3 amino acids: CASGLPGANVLTF. CDR3 bases: TGTGCCAGCGGCCTTCCCGGGGCCAACGTCCTGACTTTC.